Below are 29 T cell receptor beta chains sequenced from a single sample in a study of blood T cell repertoires in COVID-19. Sequenced by immunoSEQ multiplex PCR; TCRdb stores in-frame clones only, minus some. This sample yields roughly 76,000 clones, of which about 89% are seen a single time; around 1.2% belongs to the top ten. The sequencing input was PBMCs or T cells enriched from blood (not recorded which). The receptors shown here come from a woman between 45 and 60 years old with acute COVID-19.

V usage is TRBV5-1 and J usage is TRBJ1-2, with D unclear. The ends were cut back, 0 bases at V and 4 bases at J, with 19 bases in the middle. CDR3 length: 17 residues. Looked up from germline, CDR1 is SGHRS and CDR2 is YFSETQ. DNA of the CDR3: TGCGCCAGCAGCTTGGCAGCGTCCGCGTGGGAGGCCTATGGCTACACCTTC. Its translation is CASSLAASAWEAYGYTF.

V is TRBV7-9 and J is TRBJ1-4; TRBD1 agrees at 7 bases. This CDR3 is built from 14 residues. V lost 3 bases, J lost 8 bases, and 6 bases stayed unmatched. Germline CDR1 SEHNR, CDR2 FQNEAQ (reference sequence). CDR3 in amino acids: CASSLKGAWEKLFF. The CDR3 DNA sequence: TGTGCCAGCAGCTTGAAGGGGGCCTGGGAAAAACTGTTTTTT.

The rearrangement joins TRBV5-1 to TRBJ2-3, with TRBD2 matching over 12 bases. Unmatched junction bases numbered 6, after V lost 4 bases and J lost 0 bases. This CDR3 contains 17 residues. CDR1 and CDR2 from the germline V gene are SGHRS and YFSETQ. The CDR3 DNA follows: TGCGCCAGCAGCCGCACCGGACTAGCGGGGAGCACAGATACGCAGTATTTT. It specifies CASSRTGLAGSTDTQYF.

The gene calls are TRBV7-8 and TRBJ2-3; perhaps TRBD2 as D (6 bases). From germline, CDR1 is SGHVS and CDR2 FQNEAQ. V was shortened by 2 bases and J by 1 base, with 16 bases between the two germline ends. This CDR3 spans 17 amino acids. CDR3 coding DNA: TGTGCCAGCAGCTTACGTAAACGGGAGTACGGCACAGATACGCAGTATTTT. It translates to CASSLRKREYGTDTQYF.

V and J are TRBV30 and TRBJ2-3; 7 positions agree with TRBD1. The trim removed 1 base at V and 3 bases at J, leaving 1 base unmatched. The germline CDR1 and CDR2 sequences are GTSNPN and SVGIG (reference sequence). The CDR3 contains 13 residues. The CDR3 DNA sequence: TGTGCCTGGAGTGCAGGGGGAACAGATACGCAGTATTTT. Amino acid sequence: CAWSAGGTDTQYF.

This chain links TRBV6-5 with TRBJ2-7, with a tentative D call TRBD2 (6 bases). V gave up 7 bases and J gave up 0 bases, with 16 bases separating them. The V gene's germline CDR1 is MNHEY and CDR2 SVGAGI. The CDR3 is 15 amino acids. Here the CDR3 reads CASIPGAANSYEQYF. The CDR3 DNA reads TGTGCCAGCATCCCGGGAGCGGCCAACTCCTACGAGCAGTACTTC.

The chain joins TRBV4-2 to TRBJ2-7; tentatively, D is TRBD2 (5 bases). The V gene's germline CDR1 is LGHNA and CDR2 YNFKEQ. The V end was cut by 0 bases, the J end by 3 bases, with 18 bases between. The CDR3 totals 17 residues. In DNA form, the CDR3 reads TGTGCCAGCAGCCAAGACTTTGATGATCTGGGAGTCTACGAGCAGTACTTC. Translation gives CASSQDFDDLGVYEQYF.

This rearrangement joins TRBV10-2 to TRBJ2-1; D possibly corresponds to TRBD2 (6 bases). Per germline, CDR1 WSHSY and CDR2 SAAADI. This CDR3 region has 17 residues. Trimming cost V 0 bases and J 0 bases, with 12 bases left between them. The CDR3 sequence: CASSESERATSYNEQFF. Written as DNA, the CDR3 is TGCGCCAGCAGTGAGTCTGAGCGGGCCACCTCCTACAATGAGCAGTTCTTC.

The chain uses TRBV5-5 and TRBJ1-3; no definite D call. Germline lookup yields CDR1 SGHKS and CDR2 YYEKEE (reference sequence). The CDR3 is 13 residues long. Trimming shortened V by 4 bases and J by 1 base, and 6 bases separated the two germline ends. The CDR3 coding sequence is TGTGCCAGCAGCCGGAGTTCTGGAAACACCATATATTTT. This gives the protein CASSRSSGNTIYF.

The genes are TRBV27 and TRBJ1-5, with D perhaps TRBD1 (6 bases). V was shortened by 3 bases and J by 1 base, with 7 bases between the two germline ends. The germline V gene encodes CDR1 MNHEY and CDR2 SMNVEV (reference sequence). The CDR3 contains 14 residues. CDR3 protein: CASSFGQSNQPQHF. The DNA for the CDR3 is TGTGCCAGCAGTTTCGGACAGAGCAATCAGCCCCAGCATTTT.

The V and J genes are TRBV19 and TRBJ2-2, with a tentative D call TRBD1 (6 bases). V was clipped by 3 bases and J by 4 bases, with 9 bases between them. CDR1 is LNHDA and CDR2 is SQIVND in the germline V gene (reference sequence). The CDR3 is 14 amino acids. CDR3 in DNA: TGTGCCAGTAGTATGTGGACAGCCACCGGGGAGCTGTTTTTT. Encoded protein: CASSMWTATGELFF.

The gene calls are TRBV27 and TRBJ1-6; TRBD1 agrees at 9 bases. J lost 10 bases, V lost 6 bases, and 7 bases had no gene match. Germline loops: CDR1 MNHEY, CDR2 SMNVEV (reference sequence). There are 14 residues in the CDR3. The CDR3 is CASRIQGAWSPLHF. CDR3 sequence (DNA): TGTGCCAGCAGGATACAGGGGGCTTGGTCACCCCTCCACTTT.

The V and J genes are TRBV11-3 and TRBJ2-1, with D tentatively TRBD1 (6 bases). Germline CDR1 and CDR2: SGHNT and YENEEA. This CDR3 has 14 residues. Trimming pared 5 bases from V and 6 bases from J, leaving 14 bases between. The CDR3 reads CASSRRDTLNEQFF. CDR3 DNA: TGTGCCAGCAGCCGCCGGGACACTCTCAATGAGCAGTTCTTC.

The rearrangement links TRBV7-6 to TRBJ2-1; a possible D gene is TRBD2 (6 bases). The CDR3 runs 15 residues. Trimming stripped 5 bases from V and 7 bases from J, with 18 bases between. In germline, CDR1 is SGHVS, CDR2 FNYEAQ. CDR3 DNA sequence: TGTGCCAGCAGCCCTAGGACTACCGTAGGGAATGAGCAGTTCTTC. This gives the protein CASSPRTTVGNEQFF.

Turning to this clone: A junction end diverges from the germline sequence, so it may reflect a read error. The chain has TRBV4-1 and TRBJ1-1; tentative D call: TRBD1 (6 bases). In germline, CDR1 is MGHRA, CDR2 YSYEKL. CDR3 size: 17 residues. This CDR3 is CASSQDWQGKMNTEAFF. The CDR3 bases are TGCGCCAGCAGCCAAGATTGGCAGGGGAAGATGAATACTGAAGCTTTCTTT.

The chain is built from TRBV14 and TRBJ1-2; D gene uncertain. Trimming cost V 3 bases and J 6 bases, with 8 bases left between them. The germline V gene has CDR1 SGHDN and CDR2 FVKESK. The CDR3 totals 12 residues. CDR3 protein: CASSHVRNGYTF. The CDR3 coding sequence is TGTGCCAGCAGCCACGTGAGGAATGGCTACACCTTC.

CDR3 DNA: TGTGCCAGCAGGCGCGTGGGGGCCCCGATGAACACTGAAGCTTTCTTT. It codes for CASRRVGAPMNTEAFF. The rearrangement uses TRBV7-6 and TRBJ1-1; TRBD1 is a possible D gene (6 bases). The CDR3 runs 16 residues. Germline-derived CDR1 and CDR2 are SGHVS and FNYEAQ. The V end was cut by 6 bases, the J end by 0 bases, with 17 bases between.

The gene calls are TRBV3-1 (or the pseudogene TRBV3-2) and TRBJ1-2, with D perhaps matching TRBD1 (5 bases). The CDR3 has 13 amino acids. V lost 1 base and J 7 bases, leaving 10 bases between the germline ends. Per germline, CDR1 LGHDT and CDR2 YNNKEL (reference sequence). The CDR3 DNA reads TGTGCCAGCAGCCAAGCAGGGTCGGGTGGCTACACCTTC. It is translated as CASSQAGSGGYTF.

The chain joins TRBV6-5 to TRBJ2-2; D is unresolved. The CDR3 consists of 11 residues. Between the trimmed V and J ends, which lost 7 bases and 7 bases, there was a span of 7 bases. Germline V gene data show CDR1 as MNHEY and CDR2 as SVGAGI. CDR3 residues: CASTHGGELFF. The DNA of the CDR3 is TGTGCCAGCACCCACGGCGGGGAGCTGTTTTTT.

The chain links TRBV7-2 to TRBJ2-1, with TRBD2 matching over 7 bases. The CDR3 is 15 amino acids. CDR1 SGHTA and CDR2 FQGNSA come from the germline V gene. V gave up 5 bases and J gave up 2 bases; unmatched junction bases: 6. The DNA of the CDR3 is TGTGCCAGCAGCCCACCCAGCGGGGCCTACAATGAGCAGTTCTTC. It specifies CASSPPSGAYNEQFF.

This sequence joins TRBV15 and TRBJ2-4, with D perhaps TRBD1 (6 bases). This CDR3 is 17 amino acids long. Germline V gene lookup returns CDR1 LNHNV and CDR2 YYDKDF (reference sequence). The V and J ends lost 3 bases and 0 bases respectively, with 15 bases between them. CDR3: CATSRGVQGLAKNIQYF. The CDR3 nucleotides are TGTGCCACCAGCAGGGGGGTACAGGGCCTAGCCAAAAACATTCAGTACTTC.

The chain is built from TRBV4-2 and TRBJ1-2; D is possibly TRBD1 (5 bases). Germline lookup yields CDR1 LGHNA and CDR2 YNFKEQ. The CDR3 is 14 amino acids. V shed 4 bases and J shed 8 bases, with 17 bases lying between them. CDR3 residues: CASSPSVGGKGYTF. DNA of the CDR3: TGTGCCAGCAGCCCATCAGTCGGGGGGAAGGGCTACACCTTC.

The chain employs TRBV25-1 and TRBJ2-5; 8 positions match TRBD1. CDR1 and CDR2 from the germline V gene are MGHDK and SYGVNS. CDR3 length equals 15 residues. V lost 3 bases, J lost 2 bases, and 5 bases stayed unmatched. CDR3 loop: CASSDWDRRQETQYF. For the CDR3, the DNA is TGTGCCAGCAGTGATTGGGACAGGAGGCAAGAGACCCAGTACTTC.

Comment on this clone: In the same sample, other DNA sequences code for this CDR3. This sequence joins TRBV30 and TRBJ1-5, with D perhaps matching TRBD1 (5 bases). The V end was cut by 0 bases, the J end by 4 bases, with 7 bases between. The CDR3 runs to 13 residues. Germline CDR1 and CDR2: GTSNPN and SVGIG (reference sequence). The CDR3 is CAWSVRDNQPQHF. The CDR3 DNA reads TGTGCCTGGAGTGTCAGGGATAATCAGCCCCAGCATTTT.

This clone was seen a single time. This sequence joins TRBV4-1 and TRBJ1-2; D gene unclear. V gave up 1 base and J gave up 2 bases, with 5 bases separating them. There are 13 residues in the CDR3. Germline CDR1 and CDR2: MGHRA and YSYEKL. The CDR3 sequence is CASSQVANYGYTF. Written as DNA, the CDR3 is TGCGCCAGCAGCCAAGTGGCAAACTATGGCTACACCTTC.

This clone came up once. The chain has TRBV6-2 or TRBV6-3 and TRBJ2-1, with D possibly matching TRBD1 (5 bases). The CDR3 runs 17 residues. Trimming removed 5 bases from V and 0 bases from J, with 17 bases in between. Germline values: CDR1 MNHEY, CDR2 SVGEGT. The CDR3 coding sequence is TGTGCCAGCAGTGGACCCCAGGGATCCGGCTCCTACAATGAGCAGTTCTTC. Translation gives CASSGPQGSGSYNEQFF.

The rearrangement links TRBV11-2 to TRBJ1-2; 8 nucleotides agree with TRBD1. The CDR3 is 13 residues long. V trimming: 5 bases; J trimming: 4 bases; junction bases outside the gene matches: 3. Germline CDR1 is SGHAT and CDR2 is FQNNGV. CDR3 sequence (DNA): TGTGCCAGCAGCCCAGGACAGGGCTATGGCTACACCTTC. Translating gives CASSPGQGYGYTF.

V usage is TRBV7-2 and J usage is TRBJ2-6; D is possibly TRBD2 (5 bases). Trimming left V 5 bases short and J 2 bases short, with 10 bases between. Germline CDR1 is SGHTA and CDR2 is FQGNSA. The CDR3 has 15 amino acids. The CDR3 loop reads CASSRDGTGANVLTF. CDR3 nucleotide sequence: TGTGCCAGCAGCCGTGACGGGACTGGGGCCAACGTCCTGACTTTC. Supplemented by reference TRBV7-2 and TRBJ2-6, the full variable domain reads GAGVSQSPSNKVTEKGKDVELRCDPISGHTALYWYRQSLGQGLEFLIYFQGNSAPDKSGLPSDRFSAERTGGSVSTLTIQRTQQEDSAVYLCASSRDGTGANVLTFGAGSRLTVL.

The chain carries TRBV21-1 and TRBJ2-1; the D call in the table, TRBD2, was not verified against the DNA. TRBV21-1 corresponds to a pseudogene. This CDR3 comprises 19 residues. As DNA, the CDR3 is TGTGCCAGCAGCAAACCCCGGACTAGCGGGAGGAGCTCCTACAATGAGCAGTTCTTC. It codes for CASSKPRTSGRSSYNEQFF.